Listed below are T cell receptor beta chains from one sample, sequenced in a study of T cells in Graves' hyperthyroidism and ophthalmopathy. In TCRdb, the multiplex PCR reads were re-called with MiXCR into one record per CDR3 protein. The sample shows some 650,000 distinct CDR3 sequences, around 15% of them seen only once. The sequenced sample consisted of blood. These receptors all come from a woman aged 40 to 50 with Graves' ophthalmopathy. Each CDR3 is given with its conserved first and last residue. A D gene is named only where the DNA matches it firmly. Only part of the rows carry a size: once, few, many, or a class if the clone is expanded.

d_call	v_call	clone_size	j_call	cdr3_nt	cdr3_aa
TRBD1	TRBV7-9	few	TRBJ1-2	TGTGCCAGCAGCTTTGGCCAGGGGGCGCACGGCTACACCTTC	CASSFGQGAHGYTF
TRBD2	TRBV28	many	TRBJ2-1	TGTGCCTCCCAAGGGGCTAGCGGGAGCCATGAGCAGTTCTTC	CASQGASGSHEQFF
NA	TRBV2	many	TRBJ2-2	TGTGCCAGCGGGGACAACCCGAACACCGGGGAGCTGTTTTTT	CASGDNPNTGELFF
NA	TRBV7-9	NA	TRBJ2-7	TGTGCCAGCAGTCCCCTGGAGACTCTTTACGAGCAGTACTTC	CASSPLETLYEQYF
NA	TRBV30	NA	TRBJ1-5	TGTGCCTGGAGTGTAGCTGGGGGCGGTCAGCCCCAGCATTTT	CAWSVAGGGQPQHF
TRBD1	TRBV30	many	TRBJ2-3	TGTGCCTGGAGTGTACTGGGAGCTGGACAGGGCAACACAGATACGCAGTATTTT	CAWSVLGAGQGNTDTQYF
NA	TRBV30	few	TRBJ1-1	TGTGCCTGGAGTTCTGGGACGGGAAACACTGAAGCTTTCTTT	CAWSSGTGNTEAFF
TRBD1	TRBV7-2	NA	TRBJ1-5	TGTGCCAGCAGCGTCGGGACAGGGAAGAGCAATCAGCCCCAGCATTTT	CASSVGTGKSNQPQHF
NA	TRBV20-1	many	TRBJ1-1	TGCAGTGCTCTTCCGAAAGCTTTCTTT	CSALPKAFF
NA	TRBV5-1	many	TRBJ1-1	TGCGCCAGCAGCTCCCAGTGGGCGGATACTGAAGCTTTCTTT	CASSSQWADTEAFF
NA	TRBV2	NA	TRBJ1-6	TGTGCCAGCAGTGAAGGTGGGAATAATTCACCCCTCCACTTT	CASSEGGNNSPLHF
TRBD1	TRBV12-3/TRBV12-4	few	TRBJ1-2	TGTGCCAGCAGCCCCACGACAGGGATTGGCTACACCTTC	CASSPTTGIGYTF
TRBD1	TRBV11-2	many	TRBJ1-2	TGTGCCAGCAGGTCCCTATGGGACAGGGATAACTATGGCTACACCTTC	CASRSLWDRDNYGYTF
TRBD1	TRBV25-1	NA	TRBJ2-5	TGTGCCAGCAAGTTCGGGACAGGGGCAGAGACCCAGTACTTC	CASKFGTGAETQYF
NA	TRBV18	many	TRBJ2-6	TGTGCCACTGGGGAGTCTGTGGGGGCCAACGTCCTGACTTTC	CATGESVGANVLTF
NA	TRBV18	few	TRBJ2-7	TGTGCCAGCTCACCCTACGGCGGCCAGAACCCCTACGAGCAGTACTTC	CASSPYGGQNPYEQYF
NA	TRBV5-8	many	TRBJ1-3	TGTGCCAGCAGCTTCGATTCTTCTGGAAACACCATATATTTT	CASSFDSSGNTIYF
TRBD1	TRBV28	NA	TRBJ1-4	TGTGCCAGCAGTTTGCCACCTACAGGGGGTTCTAATGAAAAACTGTTTTTT	CASSLPPTGGSNEKLFF
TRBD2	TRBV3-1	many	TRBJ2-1	TGTGCCAGCAGCCCCTGGACTAGCGGGAGGAGGAATGAGCAGTTCTTC	CASSPWTSGRRNEQFF
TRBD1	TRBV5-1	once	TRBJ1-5	TGCGCCAGCAGCTTGATACCGGGACAGGCTCAGCCCCAGCATTTT	CASSLIPGQAQPQHF
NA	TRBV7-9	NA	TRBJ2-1	TGTGCCAGCAGCCTGACAGTGAATAATGAGCAGTTCTTC	CASSLTVNNEQFF
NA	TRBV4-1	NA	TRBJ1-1	TGCGCCAGCAGCCAAGATCCAGGTGTACCGGGACATTGGAACACTGAAGCTTTCTTT	CASSQDPGVPGHWNTEAFF
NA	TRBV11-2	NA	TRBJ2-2	TGTGCCAGCAGCTTTGGGGAGATGAACACCGGGGAGCTGTTTTTT	CASSFGEMNTGELFF
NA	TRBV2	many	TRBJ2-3	TGTGCCAGCAGTGAAGGGGGGGCAGATACGCAGTATTTT	CASSEGGADTQYF
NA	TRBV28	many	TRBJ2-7	TGTGCCAGCACCCGCGCGGGTGGGGGCTACGAGCAGTACTTC	CASTRAGGGYEQYF
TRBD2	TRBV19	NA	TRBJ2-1	TGTGCCAGTAGTATAGCTGGCGGGAGGGCCAGTGAGCAGTTCTTC	CASSIAGGRASEQFF